The 2 T cell receptor beta chains listed next were all sequenced from one sample in a study of spatial heterogeneity in lung cancer (dated by TCRdb to the late 2010s). General conclusions and limits of the study: A correlation was observed between the number of expanded intratumoral alpha and beta TCRs and the tumor nonsynonymous mutation count.

The antigens of these receptors remain unknown. Libraries were prepared through 5' RACE. Sequencing was carried out with a NextSeq 500. The public reads were reanalyzed by TCRdb: fastp trimming at Q25, MiXCR alignment, in-frame beta chains only. Identical CDR3 protein sequences are pooled into one entry, listed with their most common genes and DNA. The sample includes some 10,000 distinct CDR3 sequences, with 4.5% to 5% observed a single time. Roughly 11% of the sample is in the top ten clones. According to the study, the label for this sample's time point signals: sample taken at primary tumor resection. The material sequenced was lung tumor tissue, taken at surgery. The receptor set was obtained from a female donor with early-stage non-small cell lung cancer.

A few counts support this clonotype. This chain uses TRBV7-2 with TRBJ2-5; 8 bases are shared with TRBD1. This CDR3 has 13 residues. V was clipped by 3 bases and J by 6 bases; unmatched bases: 3. Germline assignment: CDR1 SGHTA and CDR2 FQGNSA. The CDR3: CASSFDRGQTQYF. CDR3 DNA sequence: TGTGCCAGCAGCTTCGACAGGGGACAGACCCAGTACTTC.

By sample share, this clonotype is medium-sized. This chain uses TRBV6-1 with TRBJ2-6, with D maybe TRBD1 (5 bases). The CDR3 is made up of 15 amino acids. CDR1 is MNHNS and CDR2 is SASEGT in the germline V gene. The germline V and J ends were trimmed by 6 bases and 2 bases, with 11 bases remaining between them. The CDR3 region has the DNA TGTGCCAGCAGACCGACAGTCGCTGGGGCCAACGTCCTGACTTTC. It specifies CASRPTVAGANVLTF.